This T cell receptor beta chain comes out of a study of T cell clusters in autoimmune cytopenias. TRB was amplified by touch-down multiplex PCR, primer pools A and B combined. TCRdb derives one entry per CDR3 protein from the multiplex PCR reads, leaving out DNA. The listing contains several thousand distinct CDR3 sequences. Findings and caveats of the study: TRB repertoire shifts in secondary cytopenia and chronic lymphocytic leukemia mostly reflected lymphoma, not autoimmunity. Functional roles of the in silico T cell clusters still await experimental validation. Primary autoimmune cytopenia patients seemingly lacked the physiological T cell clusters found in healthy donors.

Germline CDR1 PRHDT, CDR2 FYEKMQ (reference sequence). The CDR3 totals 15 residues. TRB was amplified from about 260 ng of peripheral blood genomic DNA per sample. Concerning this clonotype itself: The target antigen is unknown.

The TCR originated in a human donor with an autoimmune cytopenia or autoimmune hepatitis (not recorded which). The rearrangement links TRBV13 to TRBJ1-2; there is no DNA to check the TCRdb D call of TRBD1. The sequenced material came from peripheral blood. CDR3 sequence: CASSLGGAGTYGYTF.